These 4 T cell receptor beta chains came from one sample sequenced in a study of blood T cell repertoires in COVID-19. Sequenced by immunoSEQ multiplex PCR; TCRdb stores in-frame clones only, minus some. The table shows roughly 32,000 clones, with roughly 80% occurring only once. The sequenced sample consisted of peripheral blood. These receptors originate from an elderly man with active or convalescent COVID-19.

This chain links TRBV7-9 with TRBJ2-1; 7 nucleotides match TRBD2. The CDR3 spans 15 residues. Losses at the gene ends were 6 bases for V and 3 bases for J; bases not matched to a gene: 8. Germline values: CDR1 SEHNR, CDR2 FQNEAQ (reference sequence). The CDR3 DNA reads as TGTGCCAGCAGTTTAAGCGGGACCGGCTACAATGAGCAGTTCTTC. Its translation is CASSLSGTGYNEQFF.

The chain has TRBV24-1 and TRBJ2-3; 8 bases align to TRBD1. The CDR3 length is 14 residues. Germline V gene data show CDR1 as KGHDR and CDR2 as SFDVKD. V shed 8 bases and J 1 base; nucleotides not matched to a gene: 4. The CDR3 loop reads CATTDREGTDTQYF. The CDR3 DNA reads TGTGCCACCACGGACAGGGAGGGCACAGATACGCAGTATTTT.

The chain carries TRBV7-2 and TRBJ2-7, with 9 bases matching TRBD1. The germline V gene has CDR1 SGHTA and CDR2 FQGNSA. V gave up 3 bases and J gave up 5 bases; unmatched junction bases: 2. The CDR3 loop spans 13 amino acids. CDR3 protein: CASSFTGGNEQYF. The CDR3 DNA reads TGTGCCAGCAGCTTCACAGGGGGCAACGAGCAGTACTTC.

This clone was counted a single time. The chain uses TRBV28 and TRBJ2-5, with D unclear. Trimming left V 3 bases short and J 4 bases short, with 9 bases between. CDR1 and CDR2 from the germline V gene are MDHEN and SYDVKM. The CDR3 totals 13 residues. CDR3 sequence reads: CASSFPTLETQYF. DNA of the CDR3: TGTGCCAGCAGTTTCCCCACTTTAGAGACCCAGTACTTC. Drawing the rest from reference TRBV28 and TRBJ2-5, the complete variable domain is DVKVTQSSRYLVKRTGEKVFLECVQDMDHENMFWYRQDPGLGLRLIYFSYDVKMKEKGDIPEGYSVSREKKERFSLILESASTNQTSMYLCASSFPTLETQYFGPGTRLLVL.